Below, 29 T cell receptor beta chains from the same sample are listed, as sequenced in a study of prognosis after radiotherapy for stage I lung cancer (dated by TCRdb to the early 2020s). Sequenced using an Illumina HiSeq 3000. The TCR beta CDR3 region was amplified from genomic DNA by two rounds of multiplex PCR. The first PCR round used primers specific to each TRBV and TRBJ gene, and the primer sequences were filed in Chinese patent CN105087789A. TCRdb cleaned the public reads at Q25 with fastp, built clones with MiXCR and kept in-frame beta chains. Under each unique CDR3 protein, matching rows form one entry showing the most common genes and DNA. The sample table lists tens of thousands of distinct CDR3 sequences, about 32% of them with a count of one. About a tenth of the sample goes to the ten largest clones. The sample consisted of PBMCs, taken before or after stereotactic body radiation therapy (not recorded which). These receptors were obtained from a donor aged 50 or older with non-small cell lung cancer.

This clonotype was seen at least ten times. V gene TRBV6-1 combines with J gene TRBJ1-1; D unclear. The CDR3 has 15 residues. Germline loops: CDR1 MNHNS, CDR2 SASEGT. V was cut by 5 bases and J by 1 base, with 14 bases left in between. CDR3 sequence reads: CASSSRRVQNTEAFF. CDR3 coding DNA: TGTGCCAGCAGTAGCCGACGGGTTCAGAACACTGAAGCTTTCTTT.

Only one count was recorded for this clonotype. Since no conserved phenylalanine or tryptophan closes the CDR3, a read error is the likely cause. The chain is built from TRBV20-1 and TRBJ2-7, with D possibly being TRBD2 (5 bases). The length of the CDR3 is 14 residues. Germline values: CDR1 DFQATT, CDR2 SNEGSKA (reference sequence). CDR3: CSASTWESSYEQYS. CDR3 bases: TGCAGCGCTAGTACATGGGAGTCCTCCTACGAGCAGTACTCC.

This clonotype was detected many times. The chain couples TRBV24-1 to TRBJ2-6, with 9 bases lining up with TRBD1. The V and J ends lost 7 bases and 0 bases, in that order; junction bases with no gene match: 9. The CDR3 runs to 18 residues. CDR1 is KGHDR, CDR2 SFDVKD, per germline. The CDR3 sequence: CATSDPVGQGSGANVLTF. The CDR3 DNA sequence: TGTGCCACCAGCGACCCCGTGGGACAGGGCTCTGGGGCCAACGTCCTGACTTTC.

Concerning this clonotype: This may be a read error: a much more frequent sequence differs by one nucleotide. CDR3 nucleotides: TGTGCCAGCAACCAAATGGAGGGGACCGGGGAGCTGTTTTTT. This gives the protein CASNQMEGTGELFF. The chain employs TRBV3-1 and TRBJ2-2; a possible D gene is TRBD2 (6 bases). The V gene's germline CDR1 is LGHDT and CDR2 YNNKEL (reference sequence). This CDR3 contains 14 residues.

Turning to this clonotype: Since a much larger clone is just one base distant, this may be a read error. This rearrangement joins TRBV10-3 to TRBJ2-1; no reliable D call. This CDR3 region has 12 residues. Germline lookup yields CDR1 ENHRY and CDR2 SYGVKD. V was clipped by 9 bases and J by 3 bases, with 9 bases between them. As DNA, the CDR3 is TGTGCCATGGGGTCCGTCTACAATGAGCAGTTCTTC. Translated: CAMGSVYNEQFF.

This clonotype occurred many times. The CDR3 loop reads CASSFSPEVLDRSPGFGYTF. Written as DNA, the CDR3 is TGTGCCAGCAGCTTTAGTCCTGAGGTACTGGACAGATCGCCGGGTTTTGGCTACACCTTC. This chain links TRBV5-8 with TRBJ1-2, with D tentatively TRBD1 (6 bases). Germline CDR1 reads SGHTS; CDR2 reads YDEGEE. This CDR3 has 20 residues. Trimming left V 2 bases short and J 7 bases short, with 33 bases between.

For this clonotype: As the CDR3 is not closed by the conserved phenylalanine or tryptophan, this likely results from a read error. CDR3 nucleotides: TGTGCCAGCAGTTTTATGTCCCAGCGGGAGGACAGGGGCGATGAGCAGTTCTCC. Amino acid sequence: CASSFMSQREDRGDEQFS. The chain links TRBV28 to TRBJ2-1, with D possibly called TRBD1 or TRBD2 (9 bases each). CDR3 size: 18 residues. Trimming left V 3 bases short and J 8 bases short, with 26 bases between. The V gene's germline CDR1 is MDHEN and CDR2 SYDVKM.

In this sample, this clonotype turned up a few times. It differs at one base from a far larger clone, so likely a read error. This chain links TRBV6-4 with TRBJ1-2; D call uncertain. This CDR3 contains 15 residues. CDR1 MRHNA and CDR2 SNTAGT come from the germline V gene. V lost 3 bases and J 3 bases, leaving 14 bases between the germline ends. For the CDR3, the DNA is TGTGCCAGCAGTGATGCGTCAGCGCACGACTATGGCTACACCTTC. Protein product: CASSDASAHDYGYTF.

This clonotype was seen many times. The chain combines TRBV2 with TRBJ2-1, with 11 bases identical to TRBD2. This CDR3 region has 16 residues. Germline V lookup: CDR1 SNHLY, CDR2 FYNNEI. V dropped 5 bases and J dropped 4; count of bases not matched to a gene: 7. The CDR3 here is CASSPPGLAAYNEQFF. Here the CDR3 DNA reads TGTGCCAGCAGTCCCCCGGGACTAGCGGCATACAATGAGCAGTTCTTC.

CDR3 region: CASSLRAGTGGDGNTIYF. DNA for the CDR3: TGTGCCAGCAGCTTACGGGCCGGGACAGGGGGTGATGGAAACACCATATATTTT. V and J are TRBV7-3 and TRBJ1-3; 11 nucleotides agree with TRBD1. The V gene end was trimmed by 2 bases and the J gene end by 3 bases; junction bases not matched to a gene: 9. The CDR3 runs to 18 residues. The germline V gene encodes CDR1 SGHTA and CDR2 FQGTGA.

To note about this clonotype: A single base is all that separates this from a far larger clone, so a read error is likely. This sequence joins TRBV6-9 and TRBJ2-7; D is unresolved. Germline V gene data show CDR1 as MNHGY and CDR2 as SVAAGI. CDR3 length: 11 residues. The CDR3: CASSWGYDQYF. The CDR3 DNA follows: TGTGCCAGCAGTTGGGGATACGATCAGTACTTC.

This clonotype was recorded many times. The rearrangement joins TRBV6-2 or TRBV6-3 to TRBJ2-5; D is ambiguous. The CDR3 has 14 amino acids. Germline V lookup: CDR1 MNHEY, CDR2 SVGEGT. V lost 0 bases and J 8 bases, leaving 13 bases between the germline ends. CDR3 coding DNA: TGTGCCAGCAGTTACTCGAATCAGCTCAGTACCCAGTACTTC. Its translation is CASSYSNQLSTQYF.

This clonotype was counted ten times or more. This chain connects TRBV9 to TRBJ2-7, with TRBD1 identical over 10 bases. The CDR3 covers 16 residues. Germline lookup yields CDR1 SGDLS and CDR2 YYNGEE. Trimming took 3 bases from V and 4 from J; bases not matched to a gene: 10. The CDR3 here is CASSALPGQGPYEQYF. In DNA form, the CDR3 reads TGTGCCAGCAGCGCTCTCCCGGGACAGGGGCCTTACGAGCAGTACTTC.

This clonotype appeared many times. The chain couples TRBV6-2 or TRBV6-3 to TRBJ2-1, with 9 bases fitting TRBD2. CDR3 length: 17 residues. The trim removed 0 bases at V and 7 bases at J, leaving 10 bases unmatched. Germline CDR1 MNHEY, CDR2 SVGEGT. CDR3 in amino acids: CASSYSASSGIGNEQFF. The CDR3, as DNA: TGTGCCAGCAGTTACTCGGCCTCTAGCGGGATCGGTAATGAGCAGTTCTTC.

This clonotype appeared many times. The rearrangement joins TRBV28 to TRBJ1-5; D gene unclear. V was cut by 2 bases and J by 7 bases, with 6 bases left in between. The CDR3 consists of 12 residues. Germline V CDR1 and CDR2: MDHEN, SYDVKM. This CDR3 reads CASSLQEQPQHF. As DNA, the CDR3 is TGTGCCAGCAGTTTACAGGAACAGCCCCAGCATTTT.

In this sample, this clonotype turned up many times. The chain uses TRBV5-1 and TRBJ2-3; 12 bases line up with TRBD2. This CDR3 is 19 amino acids long. Germline V gives CDR1 SGHRS, CDR2 YFSETQ. With 0 bases clipped from V and 6 bases from J, the junction kept 14 bases outside the gene matches. CDR3 region: CASSLDPSGRAYTIDTQYF. CDR3 sequence (DNA): TGCGCCAGCAGCTTGGATCCTAGCGGGAGGGCCTACACAATTGATACGCAGTATTTT.

This clonotype was recorded at least ten times. V usage is TRBV4-2 and J usage is TRBJ1-1; no clear D gene. Trimming took 1 base from V and 0 from J, leaving 9 bases between them. CDR1 LGHNA and CDR2 YNFKEQ come from the germline V gene. CDR3 length: 15 amino acids. Here the CDR3 DNA reads TGTGCCAGCAGCCAAGGCCCATCCTTGAACACTGAAGCTTTCTTT. Its protein is CASSQGPSLNTEAFF.

Many counts were recorded for this clonotype. This chain connects TRBV19 to TRBJ1-5; D is uncertain. Germline V gives CDR1 LNHDA, CDR2 SQIVND (reference sequence). The CDR3 is 16 amino acids. Trimming cost V 2 bases and J 7 bases, with 18 bases left between them. The CDR3 loop reads CASSIPGHTGGQPQHF. CDR3 bases: TGTGCCAGTAGTATACCGGGCCACACCGGAGGGCAGCCCCAGCATTTT.

At least ten counts were recorded for this clonotype. V is TRBV3-1 and J is TRBJ2-7; D not resolved. Trimming took 1 base from V and 1 from J, leaving 14 bases between them. Germline V gene sequence: CDR1 LGHDT, CDR2 YNNKEL (reference sequence). The CDR3 is 16 amino acids. CDR3 amino acids: CASSQGNFGRSYEQYF. The DNA for the CDR3 is TGTGCCAGCAGCCAAGGGAATTTCGGGCGTTCCTACGAGCAGTACTTC.

This clonotype was recorded at least ten times. This chain links TRBV7-2 with TRBJ2-1; TRBD1 aligns across 12 bases. This CDR3 spans 17 amino acids. V trimming: 0 bases; J trimming: 3 bases; junction bases outside the gene matches: 3. CDR1 is SGHTA, CDR2 FQGNSA, per germline. CDR3 loop: CASSLAGTGGYYNEQFF. The CDR3 bases are TGTGCCAGCAGCTTAGCCGGGACAGGGGGCTACTACAATGAGCAGTTCTTC.

On this clonotype itself: This sequence may be a read error, since a much larger clone differs from it by one base. The chain recombines TRBV5-1 with TRBJ2-7, with 7 bases fitting TRBD2. The J call may be in error: the DNA end matches TRBJ2-5 better. The length of the CDR3 is 15 residues. Germline V CDR1 and CDR2: SGHRS, YFSETQ. CDR3 DNA sequence: TGCGCCAGCAGCTTGTGTGTCGGCGGGAGAGAGACCCAGTACTTC. It is translated as CASSLCVGGRETQYF.

The table lists this clonotype with many counts. The chain recombines TRBV12-3 or TRBV12-4 with TRBJ1-1; D ambiguous. The CDR3 is 14 residues long. The germline V and J ends were trimmed by 2 bases and 0 bases, with 7 bases remaining between them. CDR3 sequence reads: CASSLRTVNTEAFF. In DNA form, the CDR3 reads TGTGCCAGCAGTTTAAGGACGGTGAACACTGAAGCTTTCTTT.

This clonotype was found many times. The V and J genes are TRBV7-9 and TRBJ2-4; TRBD2 matches 7 bases. The CDR3 is made up of 13 amino acids. V dropped 5 bases and J dropped 5; count of bases not matched to a gene: 3. CDR1 and CDR2 from the germline V gene are SEHNR and FQNEAQ (reference sequence). The CDR3 nucleotides are TGTGCCAGCAGCACAAGCGGGGAAAACATTCAGTACTTC. Its protein is CASSTSGENIQYF.

This clonotype came up many times. The chain joins TRBV9 to TRBJ2-3; 14 bases are a match to TRBD2. This CDR3 spans 18 amino acids. V lost 4 bases to trimming and J lost 1 base; unmatched junction nucleotides: 8. Germline-derived CDR1 and CDR2 are SGDLS and YYNGEE. The CDR3 DNA sequence: TGTGCCAGCAGCCCACTGCCGACTAGCGGGAGGGGCACAGATACGCAGTATTTT. It translates to CASSPLPTSGRGTDTQYF.

Regarding this clonotype: The germline gene is not matched at one end of the junction; a read error may be the cause. The V and J genes are TRBV11-2 and TRBJ2-5; TRBD2 is a possible D gene (6 bases). CDR3 length: 14 residues. Per the germline V gene, CDR1 is SGHAT and CDR2 is FQNNGV. This CDR3 reads CASRWDPTGGTKYF. In DNA, the CDR3 is TGTGCCAGCAGATGGGACCCAACCGGAGGGACCAAGTACTTC.

In this sample, this clonotype turned up a few times. Just one base apart from a much larger clone, this may be a read error. CDR3 amino acids: CASSYSNRGASYEQYF. CDR3 bases: TGTGCCAGCAGTTACTCGAACCGTGGGGCGTCCTACGAGCAGTACTTC. The chain uses TRBV6-5 and TRBJ2-7, with D possibly being TRBD1 (5 bases). V lost 0 bases and J lost 1, with 13 bases in between. Germline values: CDR1 MNHEY, CDR2 SVGAGI. This CDR3 is 16 amino acids long.

Ten or more counts support this clonotype. V gene TRBV18 combines with J gene TRBJ2-3; the D gene is possibly TRBD2 (6 bases). The CDR3 consists of 15 residues. Germline V CDR1 and CDR2: KGHSH, LQKENI. Trimming removed 2 bases from V and 2 bases from J, with 11 bases in between. The CDR3 reads CASSPSLANTDTQYF. The CDR3 nucleotides read TGTGCCAGCTCACCAAGCCTAGCGAACACAGATACGCAGTATTTT. The entire variable domain, with the rest obtained from reference TRBV18 and TRBJ2-3, is as follows: NAGVMQNPRHLVRRRGQEARLRCSPMKGHSHVYWYRQLPEEGLKFMVYLQKENIIDESGMPKERFSAEFPKEGPSILRIQQVVRGDSAAYFCASSPSLANTDTQYFGPGTRLTVL.

The sample holds many counts of this clonotype. This chain joins TRBV12-3 or TRBV12-4 and TRBJ2-6; 10 bases match TRBD2. V gave up 5 bases and J gave up 0 bases; unmatched junction bases: 13. CDR3 size: 20 residues. The CDR3 reads CASSPNPGLAQSSGANVLTF. The CDR3 DNA reads as TGTGCCAGCAGTCCGAACCCGGGACTAGCGCAGAGCTCTGGGGCCAACGTCCTGACTTTC.

The chain couples TRBV5-4 to TRBJ2-5; D perhaps matches TRBD1 (8 bases). With 2 bases removed from V and 2 bases from J, the gap between germline ends came to 13 bases. The germline gives CDR1 SGHNT, CDR2 YYREEE (reference sequence). The CDR3 is 15 amino acids. CDR3 nucleotides: TGTGCCAGCAGCTTACCACAGGGGGGGCAAGAGACCCAGTACTTC. It yields the protein CASSLPQGGQETQYF.